The following is a T cell receptor (beta chain) sequence with its context. Its specificity is not known. Here immunoSEQ multiplex PCR was the method, and the copy in TCRdb shows in-frame clones only, minus some. The data contain roughly 260,000 clones, approximately 90% of them singletons. CDR3 length: 16 amino acids. CDR1 MDHEN and CDR2 SYDVKM come from the germline V gene. V was pared by 3 bases and J by 5 bases, with 5 bases of the junction left unmatched. The entry originates in a study of cytomegalovirus exposure and HLA in healthy donors. Points from the study as a whole: First-cohort TCR clusters were later found to tend to co-occur in the 120 or so validation repertoires. Investigators reported under 200 TCR beta chains as tied to cytomegalovirus.

Donors came from a validation cohort of over a hundred subjects, distinct from the first 666-subject cohort. The material sequenced was PBMCs. The sequence was collected from a man younger than 35 in good health and CMV-seronegative. V is TRBV28 and J is TRBJ2-2, with 11 positions matching TRBD2. The DNA for the CDR3 is TGTGCCAGCAGTTTCAGGCTAGCGGGGGGAACCGGGGAGCTGTTTTTT. It yields the protein CASSFRLAGGTGELFF.